Below, 32 T cell receptor beta chains from the same sample are listed, as sequenced in a study of identical twins. TCRdb itself ran the 5' RACE reads through MiXCR, one entry per CDR3 protein. The sample has approximately 1.8 million distinct CDR3 sequences, around 33% seen once. Sequenced input: cord blood. Every receptor here comes from a newborn girl in good health.

V usage is TRBV29-1 and J usage is TRBJ2-1; 7 bases align to TRBD2. The DNA end is a closer match to TRBJ2-7, so the J assignment may be wrong. This CDR3 is 13 amino acids long. The germline CDR1 and CDR2 sequences are SQVTM and ANQGSEA. CDR3 in amino acids: CSVVLARYNEQYF. The CDR3 nucleotides are TGCAGCGTTGTACTAGCGCGATACAATGAGCAGTACTTC.

This rearrangement joins TRBV20-1 to TRBJ2-7, with 8 bases fitting TRBD2. Germline V lookup: CDR1 DFQATT, CDR2 SNEGSKA (reference sequence). The V and J ends lost 2 bases and 4 bases, in that order; junction bases with no gene match: 7. This CDR3 spans 14 amino acids. The CDR3 loop is CSARPPGLDYEQYF. CDR3 nucleotides: TGCAGTGCTAGACCCCCGGGACTAGATTACGAGCAGTACTTC.

The chain uses TRBV7-2 and TRBJ1-1; D uncertain. The CDR3 contains 15 residues. Germline V CDR1 and CDR2: SGHTA, FQGNSA. V lost 1 base and J 1 base, leaving 10 bases between the germline ends. The CDR3 region is CASSLVSRQNTEAFF. DNA for the CDR3: TGTGCCAGCAGCTTAGTGTCGAGACAGAACACTGAAGCTTTCTTT.

The J gene is TRBJ2-4, the V gene TRBV2; 16 bases match TRBD2. Trimming removed 5 bases from V and 7 bases from J; junction bases left unmatched: 26. The CDR3 runs 23 residues. Germline V gives CDR1 SNHLY, CDR2 FYNNEI. CDR3 DNA: TGTGCCAGCAGTCTGGTCTTCCGCGGGACTAGCGGGAGGGTCGGAGGGTACGGGAACATTCAGTACTTC. Protein: CASSLVFRGTSGRVGGYGNIQYF.

Only a few counts were recorded for this clonotype. The chain uses TRBV6-2 or TRBV6-3 and TRBJ2-7, with TRBD1 matching over 7 bases. This CDR3 contains 14 residues. The V gene's germline CDR1 is MNHEY and CDR2 SVGEGT. V gave up 11 bases and J gave up 2 bases; unmatched junction bases: 12. This CDR3 is CAGSGGVGTYEQYF. CDR3 coding DNA: TGTGCCGGGTCAGGGGGAGTTGGAACCTACGAGCAGTACTTC.

In this sample, this clonotype turned up a few times. This chain links TRBV20-1 with TRBJ2-1, with 13 bases matching TRBD2. The end of the DNA aligns better with TRBJ2-7, so the J call may be wrong. CDR3 length equals 15 residues. Germline V lookup: CDR1 DFQATT, CDR2 SNEGSKA (reference sequence). CDR3 loop: CSARGLAGSYNEQYF. DNA for the CDR3: TGCAGTGCTAGGGGACTAGCGGGATCCTACAATGAGCAGTACTTC.

Of note for this clonotype: At one of its ends the junction is not consistent with the germline gene, which may arise from a read error. The rearrangement uses TRBV6-5 and TRBJ2-4; the D gene is possibly TRBD2 (5 bases). Germline CDR1 reads MNHEY; CDR2 reads SVGAGI. The CDR3 is 18 amino acids. The CDR3 nucleotides read TGTGCCAGCAGTTCACGCCCCGGACCCCTGCTAGCCAAAAACCTTCAGTACTTC. Protein: CASSSRPGPLLAKNLQYF.

The J gene is TRBJ2-7, the V gene TRBV10-3, with 10 bases aligning to TRBD2. The junction had 8 bases not matched to a gene; V was cut back by 7 bases and J by 2 bases. The CDR3 runs to 15 residues. Germline V CDR1 and CDR2: ENHRY, SYGVKD. The CDR3 loop reads CAIKEKREGPYEQYF. CDR3 in DNA: TGTGCCATCAAGGAGAAGCGGGAGGGCCCCTACGAGCAGTACTTC.

This clonotype was counted a few times. The chain is built from TRBV29-1 and TRBJ2-1, with TRBD1 matching 8 bases. The CDR3 contains 12 residues. V trimming: 0 bases; J trimming: 15 bases; junction bases outside the gene matches: 7. Germline CDR1 is SQVTM and CDR2 is ANQGSEA. CDR3 region: CSVEEGRQGLFF. The CDR3 DNA reads as TGCAGCGTTGAAGAAGGAAGACAGGGGCTGTTCTTC.

This clonotype showed up just a few times. The chain links TRBV3-1 to TRBJ2-7, with 9 bases lining up with TRBD2. Per the germline V gene, CDR1 is LGHDT and CDR2 is YNNKEL (reference sequence). J was trimmed by 4 bases and V by 0 bases; bases with no gene match: 10. The CDR3 loop spans 17 amino acids. The CDR3: CASSQDSREGLRYEQYF. The CDR3 nucleotides are TGTGCCAGCAGCCAAGATTCGCGGGAGGGTCTGAGATACGAGCAGTACTTC.

CDR3 residues: CSAEGLAYGHEQYF. The CDR3 coding sequence is TGCAGTGCGGAGGGTCTGGCGTACGGACACGAGCAGTACTTC. V usage is TRBV20-1 and J usage is TRBJ2-7; TRBD2 is a possible D gene (6 bases). In germline, CDR1 is DFQATT, CDR2 SNEGSKA (reference sequence). V shed 6 bases and J shed 5 bases, with 20 bases lying between them. This CDR3 comprises 14 residues.

This clonotype was counted between two and nine times. The chain combines TRBV6-6 with TRBJ2-1; D is unresolved. Between the trimmed V and J ends, which lost 5 bases and 4 bases, there was a span of 18 bases. Germline CDR1 MNHNY, CDR2 SVGAGI (reference sequence). This CDR3 is built from 16 residues. In nucleotides, the CDR3 is TGTGCCAGCAGTGCCAAGGTGGCTGAAACTTACAATGAGCAGTTCTTC. Its translation: CASSAKVAETYNEQFF.

This clonotype appeared a few times. The chain carries TRBV12-3 or TRBV12-4 and TRBJ1-1; D may be TRBD1 (6 bases). V lost 7 bases, J lost 2 bases, and 14 bases lay in between. The CDR3 is 14 residues long. The CDR3 spells CASTMGAINTEAFF. The CDR3 DNA reads as TGTGCCAGCACCATGGGGGCAATCAACACTGAAGCTTTCTTT.

In nucleotides, the CDR3 is TGCGCCAGCAGTCGGGGGTATAGCACAGATACGCAGTATTTT. Residues: CASSRGYSTDTQYF. The genes are TRBV23-1 and TRBJ2-3; D might be TRBD1 or TRBD2, each matching 5 bases. TRBV23-1 has ORF status, its function being uncertain. V was shortened by 4 bases and J by 0 bases, with 8 bases between the two germline ends. The CDR3 is 14 residues long.

This clonotype was picked up a small number of times. The chain combines TRBV25-1 with TRBJ2-3; maybe TRBD2 (6 bases). V lost 3 bases, J lost 6 bases, and 10 bases lay in between. The CDR3 spans 13 residues. The germline V gene has CDR1 MGHDK and CDR2 SYGVNS. CDR3 nucleotide sequence: TGTGCCAGCAGTGAGGTTGGAGGGGATACGCAGTATTTT. Its translation is CASSEVGGDTQYF.

There are a few counts of this clonotype. The chain has TRBV7-7 and TRBJ2-4, with 7 positions matching TRBD1. The V gene end was trimmed by 10 bases and the J gene end by 0 bases; junction bases not matched to a gene: 6. CDR1 SSHAT and CDR2 FNYEAQ come from the germline V gene (reference sequence). The CDR3 runs 14 residues. The CDR3 loop reads CATGQLLAKNIQYF. CDR3 DNA sequence: TGTGCCACGGGACAGCTACTAGCCAAAAACATTCAGTACTTC.

This rearrangement joins TRBV12-5 to TRBJ1-2; D is uncertain. The germline CDR1 and CDR2 sequences are LGHNT and FRNRAP. CDR3 size: 15 residues. Trimming left V 0 bases short and J 4 bases short, with 12 bases between. CDR3: CASGLVESAFYGYTF. For the CDR3, the DNA is TGTGCTAGTGGTTTGGTAGAATCGGCCTTCTATGGCTACACCTTC.

At least ten counts were recorded for this clonotype. This chain joins TRBV29-1 and TRBJ2-1; TRBD2 agrees at 11 bases. V shed 7 bases and J 6 bases; nucleotides not matched to a gene: 17. CDR1 is SQVTM, CDR2 ANQGSEA, per germline. The CDR3 is 17 amino acids. The CDR3 region has the DNA TGCAGCGCCAGCGCCCGTACCGGGACTAGCGGCGCCAATGAGCAGTTCTTC. Translated, it gives CSASARTGTSGANEQFF.

CDR3: CASSLPAHSPLHF. The CDR3 DNA follows: TGTGCCAGCAGTCTCCCGGCGCATTCACCCCTCCACTTT. The chain couples TRBV5-6 to TRBJ1-6; no definite D call. V lost 5 bases to trimming and J lost 8 bases, with 11 bases between them. CDR1 and CDR2 from the germline V gene are SGHDT and YYEEEE. The CDR3 runs to 13 residues.

The chain joins TRBV28 to TRBJ2-3, with 7 bases identical to TRBD2. CDR3 size: 15 residues. In germline, CDR1 is MDHEN, CDR2 SYDVKM. V shed 3 bases, J shed 0 bases, and the junction held 3 bases outside the gene matches. The CDR3 DNA reads as TGTGCCAGCAGTTTTGTACTAGCGAGCACAGATACGCAGTATTTT. It specifies CASSFVLASTDTQYF.

The chain carries TRBV7-9 and TRBJ2-1, with 9 bases that match TRBD1. V shed 2 bases and J 8 bases; nucleotides not matched to a gene: 10. The CDR3 runs 16 residues. The germline V gene encodes CDR1 SEHNR and CDR2 FQNEAQ (reference sequence). As DNA, the CDR3 is TGTGCCAGCAGCTTAAGTGTGGGACAGGGTATCGATGAGCAGTTCTTC. This encodes CASSLSVGQGIDEQFF.

This clonotype showed up just a few times. CDR3 DNA sequence: TGCGCCAGCAGCCAAGTGGTCCAGCGGGACCTTCGGATGTACTTC. Encoded protein: CASSQVVQRDLRMYF. The V call is TRBV4-1, the J call TRBJ2-4; TRBD2 matches 7 bases. V gave up 1 base and J gave up 15 bases; unmatched junction bases: 15. CDR3 length: 15 residues. The germline V gene has CDR1 MGHRA and CDR2 YSYEKL.

The chain has TRBV9 and TRBJ2-3; D not certain. This CDR3 is 12 amino acids long. Germline V gene lookup returns CDR1 SGDLS and CDR2 YYNGEE. Trimming pared 4 bases from V and 6 bases from J, leaving 9 bases between. DNA for the CDR3: TGTGCCAGCAGCCCTTATGTGGATACGCAGTATTTT. Its protein is CASSPYVDTQYF. Complete variable domain (other parts from reference TRBV9 and TRBJ2-3): DSGVTQTPKHLITATGQRVTLRCSPRSGDLSVYWYQQSLDQGLQFLIQYYNGEERAKGNILERFSAQQFPDLHSELNLSSLELGDSALYFCASSPYVDTQYFGPGTRLTVL.

The V and J genes are TRBV3-1 and TRBJ2-1; 7 bases fit TRBD1. The CDR3 sequence is 14 residues long. The V gene's germline CDR1 is LGHDT and CDR2 YNNKEL (reference sequence). J lost 3 bases, V lost 4 bases, and 3 bases had no gene match. The CDR3 region is CASSRDSFYNEQFF. The CDR3 DNA reads TGTGCCAGCAGCCGGGACAGTTTCTACAATGAGCAGTTCTTC.

There are a few counts of this clonotype. The chain uses TRBV9 and TRBJ2-3; TRBD2 might be the D (5 bases). The CDR3 has 15 residues. Germline V gene lookup returns CDR1 SGDLS and CDR2 YYNGEE. The V gene lost 0 bases and the J gene lost 3 bases, with 11 bases spanning the gap. CDR3 amino acids: CASSVVTIATDTQYF. CDR3 DNA sequence: TGTGCCAGCAGCGTAGTGACTATTGCGACAGATACGCAGTATTTT.

There are a few counts of this clonotype. The chain employs TRBV20-1 and TRBJ2-3; D gene unclear. With 4 bases removed from V and 1 base from J, the gap between germline ends came to 6 bases. This CDR3 comprises 12 residues. Germline-derived CDR1 and CDR2 are DFQATT and SNEGSKA (reference sequence). In nucleotides, the CDR3 is TGCAGTGCTACCGGGCGCACAGATACGCAGTATTTT. Amino acids: CSATGRTDTQYF.

This clonotype occurred a few times. The CDR3 coding sequence is TGTGCCAGCAGTTACAGGCATAATGAAAAACTGTTTTTT. Translated: CASSYRHNEKLFF. The chain couples TRBV6-5 to TRBJ1-4; D remains unclear. The germline V and J ends were trimmed by 2 bases and 4 bases, with 5 bases remaining between them. The CDR3 runs 13 residues. Per the germline V gene, CDR1 is MNHEY and CDR2 is SVGAGI.

In its sample, this clonotype was seen a few times. The junction differs from germline at one of its ends, possibly a read error. The chain combines TRBV5-1 with TRBJ1-5; D possibly corresponds to TRBD1 (6 bases). Germline CDR1 is SGHRS and CDR2 is YFSETQ. There are 15 residues in the CDR3. The CDR3 protein is CASSLAGQGHQPQHF. The CDR3 DNA reads as TGTGCCAGCAGCTTAGCGGGGCAGGGGCATCAGCCCCAGCATTTT.

The gene calls are TRBV28 and TRBJ1-4, with D unclear. The CDR3 runs to 13 residues. V was clipped by 3 bases and J by 8 bases, with 10 bases between them. Germline V CDR1 and CDR2: MDHEN, SYDVKM. CDR3 protein: CASSFWFGEKLFF. The CDR3 DNA is TGTGCCAGCAGTTTTTGGTTTGGGGAAAAACTGTTTTTT.

V is TRBV28 and J is TRBJ1-4; D gene unclear. The CDR3 has 14 amino acids. The V end was cut by 3 bases, the J end by 7 bases, with 12 bases between. Germline assignment: CDR1 MDHEN and CDR2 SYDVKM. Written as DNA, the CDR3 is TGTGCCAGCAGTTTGAGGGTTTTTTTTGAAAAACTGTTTTTT. Protein sequence: CASSLRVFFEKLFF.

This clonotype was seen only a few times. The chain couples TRBV7-8 to TRBJ2-3; 15 bases are shared with TRBD2. The CDR3 extends over 17 amino acids. V shed 1 base, J shed 6 bases, and the junction held 5 bases outside the gene matches. CDR1 is SGHVS, CDR2 FQNEAQ, per germline. The CDR3 DNA reads TGTGCCAGCAGCTTAGGCGGACTAGCGGGGGGGGCGGATACGCAGTATTTT. Translation gives CASSLGGLAGGADTQYF.

This clonotype showed up just a few times. The rearrangement links TRBV20-1 to TRBJ1-2; no definite D call. The CDR3 covers 13 residues. CDR1 and CDR2 (germline): DFQATT, SNEGSKA (reference sequence). Between the trimmed V and J ends, which lost 6 bases and 3 bases, there was a span of 14 bases. CDR3 coding DNA: TGCAGTGCCCTGGAAGACGGCTACTATGGCTACACCTTC. Amino acid sequence: CSALEDGYYGYTF.